This TCR beta chain stems from a study of cytotoxic CD8 clonotypes in ibrutinib-treated CLL. Study-wide context: Response samples came after a median 12 months of treatment, range 6 to 36. Study observations and caveats: Shared public clonotypes were rare, and on treatment they either got smaller or stayed the same. While tracking circulating CD8+ T-cell counts, baseline clonality exceeded that of age-matched healthy donors. Higher clonality was seen at ibrutinib response and a return toward baseline at progression.

Germline lookup yields CDR1 SGHTA and CDR2 FQGNSA. The CDR3 length is 13 residues. V lost 4 bases and J 1 base, leaving 5 bases between the germline ends. Comments on this clone: Antigen specificity is unknown.

Clones were read by immunoSEQ multiplex PCR, and TCRdb kept only the in-frame ones, dropping some. The top ten clones hold just over 5% of a sample with around 140,000 clones, about 80% of them seen once. The J gene is TRBJ1-3, the V gene TRBV7-2, with a possible D match to TRBD1 (5 bases). The source of this sequence is a human donor with chronic lymphocytic leukemia. The sequences come from PBMCs, collected after 24 months of ibrutinib treatment. The chain's CDR3 is CASSYRSGNTIYF. For the CDR3, the DNA is TGTGCCAGCAGCTACAGGTCTGGAAACACCATATATTTT.